Listed below are T cell receptor beta chains from one sample, sequenced in a study of tumor-infiltrating lymphocytes in localized non-small cell lung cancer. Measured with immunoSEQ multiplex PCR; TCRdb has only the in-frame clones, and not every one. The sample consists of 16,000 or so clones, roughly 73% of them appearing once. Sequences were obtained from lung tumor tissue. The receptors were gathered from a human donor with non-small cell lung cancer. Each CDR3 is given with its conserved first and last residue. A D gene is named only where the DNA matches it firmly. Clone sizes are given selectively: once, few, many, or a class where the clone is expanded.

>TRBD1|NA|TRBV30|TRBJ1-2
TGTGCCTGGAGTTTCCGGACAGGGAAGCACTATGGCTACACCTTC
CAWSFRTGKHYGYTF
>NA|NA|TRBV7-3|TRBJ1-1
TGTGCCAGCAGCCCCCGAAGCGAGGCGAACACTGAAGCTTTCTTT
CASSPRSEANTEAFF
>NA|NA|TRBV11-1|TRBJ1-2
TGTGCCAGCAGCTTAGCGGAAAGGTCTCGCGGTGGCTACACCTTC
CASSLAERSRGGYTF
>NA|few|TRBV7-2|TRBJ2-3
TGTGCCAGCAGCGATTATGGGGATACGCAGTATTTT
CASSDYGDTQYF
>NA|NA|TRBV10-1|TRBJ1-6
TGCGCCAGCAAGGGCGTGCGTTCACCCCTCCACTTT
CASKGVRSPLHF
>TRBD1|few|TRBV7-9|TRBJ1-1
TGTGCCAGCAGCGCGACAGGGGGCATCACTGAAGCTTTCTTT
CASSATGGITEAFF
>TRBD2|once|TRBV2|TRBJ2-5
TGTGCCAGCAGGTGGCGGGAGGGAATAGAGACCCAGTACTTC
CASRWREGIETQYF
>TRBD1|once|TRBV27|TRBJ1-5
TGTGCCAGCAGTCCTGACAGGGGGAATCAGCCCCAGCATTTT
CASSPDRGNQPQHF
>TRBD1|NA|TRBV28|TRBJ2-5
TGTGCCAGCAAAAGGGGACAGCAACAAGAGACCCAGTACTTC
CASKRGQQQETQYF